The 15 T cell receptor beta chains presented below share a single source sample, sequenced in a study of response to subunit inactivated influenza vaccine. TCRdb independently ran MiXCR on the RT-PCR reads; one entry per CDR3 protein. The sample records around 190,000 distinct CDR3 sequences, approximately 8.7% being singletons. Sequences were derived from non-naive T cells sorted from PBMCs, sampled on the day of vaccination. The source is a man in his forties or fifties who received an inactivated influenza vaccine.

This clonotype showed up just a few times. CDR3 DNA: TGTGCCAGCTCACCAAAACTGGGACGTTCAGATACGCAGTATTTT. Translated, it gives CASSPKLGRSDTQYF. The rearrangement uses TRBV18 and TRBJ2-3; D might be TRBD1 or TRBD2, each matching 5 bases. Germline loops: CDR1 KGHSH, CDR2 LQKENI. This CDR3 is 15 amino acids long. Trimming removed 2 bases at V and 4 bases at J, with 13 bases between.

The chain recombines TRBV19 with TRBJ1-1; the match to TRBD1 covers 7 bases. Germline V gene lookup returns CDR1 LNHDA and CDR2 SQIVND (reference sequence). The CDR3 spans 14 residues. V trimming: 3 bases; J trimming: 2 bases; junction bases outside the gene matches: 3. The CDR3 DNA reads as TGTGCCAGTAGTATGGACAGGACTAACACTGAAGCTTTCTTT. It specifies CASSMDRTNTEAFF.

The chain is built from TRBV5-4 and TRBJ2-3, with 14 bases matching TRBD2. J lost 5 bases, V lost 4 bases, and 6 bases had no gene match. In germline, CDR1 is SGHNT, CDR2 YYREEE (reference sequence). The CDR3 extends over 16 amino acids. CDR3 sequence reads: CASSKGLAGALDTQYF. The CDR3 nucleotides read TGTGCCAGCAGCAAGGGACTAGCGGGAGCGTTAGATACGCAGTATTTT.

In its sample, this clonotype was seen many times. This chain joins TRBV20-1 and TRBJ2-3; D not resolved. Trimming took off 3 bases at V and 3 bases at J, with 10 bases between the two ends. This CDR3 comprises 13 residues. Germline V CDR1 and CDR2: DFQATT, SNEGSKA (reference sequence). The CDR3: CSASLPLTDTQYF. CDR3 DNA sequence: TGCAGTGCTAGTCTCCCTCTAACAGATACGCAGTATTTT.

This chain uses TRBV5-1 with TRBJ2-2, with 8 bases that match TRBD2. This CDR3 has 13 amino acids. Germline CDR1 is SGHRS and CDR2 is YFSETQ. Unmatched junction bases numbered 3, after V lost 7 bases and J lost 4 bases. The CDR3 DNA reads as TGCGCCAGCTTCGGGAGGGGCACCGGGGAGCTGTTTTTT. Translated, it gives CASFGRGTGELFF.

This clonotype occurred many times. The CDR3 loop is CASRQGSNYNEQFF. As DNA, the CDR3 is TGTGCCAGCAGACAGGGCTCAAACTACAATGAGCAGTTCTTC. This chain connects TRBV19 to TRBJ2-1; 7 bases map to TRBD1. The CDR3 runs 14 residues. J was trimmed by 3 bases and V by 9 bases; bases with no gene match: 8. The germline V gene encodes CDR1 LNHDA and CDR2 SQIVND (reference sequence). Using reference TRBV19 and TRBJ2-1 for the parts outside the CDR3, the full variable domain is DGGITQSPKYLFRKEGQNVTLSCEQNLNHDAMYWYRQDPGQGLRLIYYSQIVNDFQKGDIAEGYSVSREKKESFPLTVTSAQKNPTAFYLCASRQGSNYNEQFFGPGTRLTVL.

This clonotype has ten or more counts. This chain joins TRBV28 and TRBJ1-4, with 7 bases aligning to TRBD1. Unmatched junction bases numbered 8, after V lost 5 bases and J lost 5 bases. Germline V gene data show CDR1 as MDHEN and CDR2 as SYDVKM. CDR3 length equals 15 residues. The CDR3 protein is CASSISTGKNEKLFF. CDR3 DNA sequence: TGTGCCAGCAGTATCTCGACAGGGAAGAATGAAAAACTGTTTTTT. Full variable domain (outside the CDR3, taken from reference TRBV28 and TRBJ1-4): DVKVTQSSRYLVKRTGEKVFLECVQDMDHENMFWYRQDPGLGLRLIYFSYDVKMKEKGDIPEGYSVSREKKERFSLILESASTNQTSMYLCASSISTGKNEKLFFGSGTQLSVL.

The V gene is TRBV24-1, the J gene TRBJ2-1; 15 positions agree with TRBD2. The CDR3 is made up of 21 amino acids. The germline V gene has CDR1 KGHDR and CDR2 SFDVKD. With 2 bases clipped from V and 2 bases from J, the junction kept 12 bases outside the gene matches. The CDR3 DNA sequence: TGTGCCACCAGTGATTCCCCGGGACTAGCGGGGGGTAACCTTCCCTACAATGAGCAGTTCTTC. Amino acid sequence: CATSDSPGLAGGNLPYNEQFF.

This clonotype was seen more than once but under ten times. The chain has TRBV20-1 and TRBJ1-6; no reliable D call. V was cut by 3 bases and J by 8 bases, with 11 bases left in between. CDR3 length equals 13 residues. Germline assignment: CDR1 DFQATT and CDR2 SNEGSKA (reference sequence). The CDR3 bases are TGCAGTGCTAGGTGGCAGGCCCATTCACCCCTCCACTTT. Amino acid sequence: CSARWQAHSPLHF.

V is TRBV2 and J is TRBJ2-7; 7 nucleotides align to TRBD1. Germline V gene lookup returns CDR1 SNHLY and CDR2 FYNNEI. V shed 1 base, J shed 0 bases, and the junction held 3 bases outside the gene matches. The CDR3 has 15 residues. This CDR3 reads CASSEGGQDSYEQYF. CDR3 nucleotides: TGTGCCAGCAGTGAAGGCGGACAGGACTCCTACGAGCAGTACTTC.

This clonotype has only a few counts. The gene calls are TRBV4-1 and TRBJ1-1; D not resolved. Trimming took 0 bases from V and 1 from J, leaving 6 bases between them. CDR3 length: 14 amino acids. Germline lookup yields CDR1 MGHRA and CDR2 YSYEKL. In DNA, the CDR3 is TGCGCCAGCAGCCAAGAAGGACGGAACACTGAAGCTTTCTTT. Its translation is CASSQEGRNTEAFF.

The chain has TRBV20-1 and TRBJ2-3; TRBD2 matches at 12 bases. V dropped 5 bases and J dropped 1; count of bases not matched to a gene: 7. The germline CDR1 and CDR2 sequences are DFQATT and SNEGSKA (reference sequence). The CDR3 has 16 residues. CDR3 in DNA: TGCAGTGCTGAGGAGGCTAGCGGGGGGGGCACAGATACGCAGTATTTT. This translates into CSAEEASGGGTDTQYF.

There are many counts of this clonotype. The CDR3: CASSPPGLASTDTQYF. Here the CDR3 DNA reads TGTGCCAGCTCACCTCCGGGACTAGCGTCCACAGATACGCAGTATTTT. The chain joins TRBV18 to TRBJ2-3; 10 bases are shared with TRBD2. This CDR3 is built from 16 residues. Germline trimming cut 3 bases from V and 2 bases from J; bases unmatched to any gene: 5. The V gene's germline CDR1 is KGHSH and CDR2 LQKENI.

This clonotype has a count of ten or more. The chain carries TRBV2 and TRBJ1-4; D remains unclear. The V end lost 6 bases, the J end lost 8 bases, and 13 bases lay between the germline ends. Germline CDR1 is SNHLY and CDR2 is FYNNEI. The CDR3 length is 13 residues. The CDR3 region is CASRGLQGEKLFF. Written as DNA, the CDR3 is TGTGCCAGCAGAGGATTACAAGGGGAAAAACTGTTTTTT. Combining the CDR3 with reference TRBV2 and TRBJ1-4 gives the whole variable domain EPEVTQTPSHQVTQMGQEVILRCVPISNHLYFYWYRQILGQKVEFLVSFYNNEISEKSEIFDDQFSVERPDGSNFTLKIRSTKLEDSAMYFCASRGLQGEKLFFGSGTQLSVL.

This clonotype was counted many times. V gene TRBV19 combines with J gene TRBJ2-2; D gene ambiguous. CDR3 length: 11 residues. Trimming removed 4 bases at V and 11 bases at J, with 8 bases between. Germline CDR1 reads LNHDA; CDR2 reads SQIVND (reference sequence). CDR3 protein: CASSTLSELFF. CDR3 bases: TGTGCCAGTAGTACCCTATCCGAGCTGTTTTTT.